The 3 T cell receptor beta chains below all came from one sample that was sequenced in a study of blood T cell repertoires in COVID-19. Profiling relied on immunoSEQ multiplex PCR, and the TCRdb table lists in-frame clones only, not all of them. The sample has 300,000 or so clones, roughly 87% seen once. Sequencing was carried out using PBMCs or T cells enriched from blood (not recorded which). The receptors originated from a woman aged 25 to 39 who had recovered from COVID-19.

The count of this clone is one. The CDR3 loop is CASGTPRTTNEKLFF. CDR3 sequence (DNA): TGTGCCAGCGGGACACCTCGCACAACTAATGAAAAACTGTTTTTT. This chain joins TRBV27 and TRBJ1-4, with a possible D match to TRBD1 (6 bases). Germline V gene lookup returns CDR1 MNHEY and CDR2 SMNVEV (reference sequence). The CDR3 consists of 15 residues. Trimming pared 8 bases from V and 0 bases from J, leaving 13 bases between. The complete variable domain, with remaining parts taken from reference TRBV27 and TRBJ1-4, reads EAQVTQNPRYLITVTGKKLTVTCSQNMNHEYMSWYRQDPGLGLRQIYYSMNVEVTDKGDVPEGYKVSRKEKRNFPLILESPSPNQTSLYFCASGTPRTTNEKLFFGSGTQLSVL.

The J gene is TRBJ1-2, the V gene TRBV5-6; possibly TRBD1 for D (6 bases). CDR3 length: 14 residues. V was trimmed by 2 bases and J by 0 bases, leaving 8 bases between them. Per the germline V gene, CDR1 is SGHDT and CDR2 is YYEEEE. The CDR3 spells CASSFGGPNYGYTF. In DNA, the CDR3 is TGTGCCAGCAGCTTCGGGGGGCCTAACTATGGCTACACCTTC. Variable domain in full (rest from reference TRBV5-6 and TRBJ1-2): DAGVTQSPTHLIKTRGQQVTLRCSPKSGHDTVSWYQQALGQGPQFIFQYYEEEERQRGNFPDRFSGHQFPNYSSELNVNALLLGDSALYLCASSFGGPNYGYTFGSGTRLTVV.

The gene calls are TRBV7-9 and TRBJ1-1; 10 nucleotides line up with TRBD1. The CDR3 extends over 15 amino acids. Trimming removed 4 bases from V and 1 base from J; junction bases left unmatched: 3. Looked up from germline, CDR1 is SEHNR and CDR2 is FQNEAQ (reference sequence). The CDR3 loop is CASSSRTGGNTEAFF. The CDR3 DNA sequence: TGTGCCAGCAGCTCTAGGACAGGGGGGAACACTGAAGCTTTCTTT.